A selection of T cell receptor beta chains follows, all from one sample in a study of shared clonotypes between healthy human individuals. Clones were sequenced by immunoSEQ multiplex PCR, and TCRdb holds only the in-frame ones, with some missing. The sample holds approximately 500,000 clones, around 79% seen once. The sample taken for sequencing was PBMCs. The receptors stem from a woman in her thirties or forties in good health. Some clones in this sample may be carry-over from other donors' samples. The CDR3 runs from the conserved cysteine through the conserved F or W. Fields, in order: CDR3 DNA, CDR3 protein, J gene, D gene, clone size, V gene. A D gene is named only where the DNA matches it firmly. Clone size is shown for a subset of rows, as once, few, many or a class of expanded clone.

CDR3 DNA: TGTGCCAGCTCACGGGGGACTAATGAAAAACTGTTTTTT; CDR3 protein: CASSRGTNEKLFF; J gene: TRBJ1-4; D gene: -; clone size: -; V gene: TRBV18
CDR3 DNA: TGTGCCATCAGGGGGGACACGGGAACGGGCTACGAGCAGTACTTC; CDR3 protein: CAIRGDTGTGYEQYF; J gene: TRBJ2-7; D gene: -; clone size: -; V gene: TRBV10-3
CDR3 DNA: TGTGCCAGCTCACCATTGGAACTAGCGGAGACCCAGTACTTC; CDR3 protein: CASSPLELAETQYF; J gene: TRBJ2-5; D gene: TRBD2; clone size: once; V gene: TRBV18
CDR3 DNA: TGTGCCAGCAGCTTACAAAGGGAGACCCAGTACTTC; CDR3 protein: CASSLQRETQYF; J gene: TRBJ2-5; D gene: -; clone size: -; V gene: TRBV7-9
CDR3 DNA: TGTGCCAGCAGCTCCGAGTTGGCCTCTGGAAACACCATATATTTT; CDR3 protein: CASSSELASGNTIYF; J gene: TRBJ1-3; D gene: -; clone size: once; V gene: TRBV2
CDR3 DNA: TGTGCCAGCTCACTTCCCGGGGTTAACACTGAAGCTTTCTTT; CDR3 protein: CASSLPGVNTEAFF; J gene: TRBJ1-1; D gene: -; clone size: -; V gene: TRBV18
CDR3 DNA: TGCGCCAGCAGCGGGACGTCCTCTGGAAACACCATATATTTT; CDR3 protein: CASSGTSSGNTIYF; J gene: TRBJ1-3; D gene: -; clone size: once; V gene: TRBV5-1
CDR3 DNA: TGTGCCAGCTCACCCCAGGGGCTTAATGGCTACACCTTC; CDR3 protein: CASSPQGLNGYTF; J gene: TRBJ1-2; D gene: -; clone size: -; V gene: TRBV18
CDR3 DNA: TGCGCCAGCAGCTTGTCCGGGACTAGCGGGAGTGGACAAGATACGCAGTATTTT; CDR3 protein: CASSLSGTSGSGQDTQYF; J gene: TRBJ2-3; D gene: TRBD2; clone size: once; V gene: TRBV5-1
CDR3 DNA: TGCAGCGTCCCTGAGCCCTCTGGGGCCAACGTCCTGACTTTC; CDR3 protein: CSVPEPSGANVLTF; J gene: TRBJ2-6; D gene: -; clone size: -; V gene: TRBV29-1
CDR3 DNA: TGTGCCAGCAGCCGCAACTTGAACACTGAAGCTTTCTTT; CDR3 protein: CASSRNLNTEAFF; J gene: TRBJ1-1; D gene: -; clone size: -; V gene: TRBV11-1
CDR3 DNA: TGTGCCATCAGGGACAGGAAGGGGGAGCAGTACTTC; CDR3 protein: CAIRDRKGEQYF; J gene: TRBJ2-7; D gene: TRBD1; clone size: -; V gene: TRBV10-3
CDR3 DNA: TGTGCCAGCAGTGAAGGGGACTACTATGGCTACACCTTC; CDR3 protein: CASSEGDYYGYTF; J gene: TRBJ1-2; D gene: -; clone size: once; V gene: TRBV2
CDR3 DNA: TGTGCCAGCACCATTATGACAGGTTTGAACACTGAAGCTTTCTTT; CDR3 protein: CASTIMTGLNTEAFF; J gene: TRBJ1-1; D gene: -; clone size: -; V gene: TRBV11-2
CDR3 DNA: TGTGCCAGCCGTGCGGAGAGTAATGAGCAGTTCTTC; CDR3 protein: CASRAESNEQFF; J gene: TRBJ2-1; D gene: -; clone size: -; V gene: TRBV19
CDR3 DNA: TGTGCCTGGACACCAGGGGGCGGTGGCTATGGCTACACCTTC; CDR3 protein: CAWTPGGGGYGYTF; J gene: TRBJ1-2; D gene: TRBD1; clone size: once; V gene: TRBV30
CDR3 DNA: TGCGCCAGCAGCGTCGGGACAGCTGAAAACACCATATATTTT; CDR3 protein: CASSVGTAENTIYF; J gene: TRBJ1-3; D gene: TRBD1; clone size: -; V gene: TRBV5-1
CDR3 DNA: TGTGCCAGCAGTTTAGGGGGACAGTCCTACGAGCAGTACTTC; CDR3 protein: CASSLGGQSYEQYF; J gene: TRBJ2-7; D gene: TRBD1; clone size: -; V gene: TRBV27
CDR3 DNA: TGTGCCAGCAGCTTGGGGCAGTCCTACGAGCAGTACTTC; CDR3 protein: CASSLGQSYEQYF; J gene: TRBJ2-7; D gene: -; clone size: once; V gene: TRBV5-4
CDR3 DNA: TGTGCCACCAGCATTCGAGCGGGACAGCAAGAGACCCAGTACTTC; CDR3 protein: CATSIRAGQQETQYF; J gene: TRBJ2-5; D gene: -; clone size: -; V gene: TRBV15
CDR3 DNA: TGTGCCAGCAGCTTATGGGCCGGGGAGCTGTTTTTT; CDR3 protein: CASSLWAGELFF; J gene: TRBJ2-2; D gene: -; clone size: -; V gene: TRBV7-6
CDR3 DNA: TGTGCCAGCAGTTCCACAGGTCTGGCCAAAAACATTCAGTACTTC; CDR3 protein: CASSSTGLAKNIQYF; J gene: TRBJ2-4; D gene: -; clone size: -; V gene: TRBV27
CDR3 DNA: TGTGCCAGCAGCACTCATTACACAGATACGCAGTATTTT; CDR3 protein: CASSTHYTDTQYF; J gene: TRBJ2-3; D gene: -; clone size: -; V gene: TRBV27
CDR3 DNA: TGTGCCAGCAGCGCTGAAATCCACGCAGATACGCAGTATTTT; CDR3 protein: CASSAEIHADTQYF; J gene: TRBJ2-3; D gene: -; clone size: few; V gene: TRBV5-4
CDR3 DNA: TGTGCCAGCAGCGCGCAGAGGCCAAGCGGGACCCAGTACTTC; CDR3 protein: CASSAQRPSGTQYF; J gene: TRBJ2-5; D gene: -; clone size: -; V gene: TRBV7-8
CDR3 DNA: TGTGCCAGCAGCTGGGGACAGCCGTCCTACGAGCAGTACTTC; CDR3 protein: CASSWGQPSYEQYF; J gene: TRBJ2-7; D gene: TRBD1; clone size: -; V gene: TRBV7-2
CDR3 DNA: TGTGCCAGCAGCCAGTCACCCTTGGAAGATGGCTACACCTTC; CDR3 protein: CASSQSPLEDGYTF; J gene: TRBJ1-2; D gene: -; clone size: -; V gene: TRBV4-2
CDR3 DNA: TGTGCCAGCAGCATCGGGGGGGGACAGGGGCCGTACGAGCAGTACTTC; CDR3 protein: CASSIGGGQGPYEQYF; J gene: TRBJ2-7; D gene: TRBD1; clone size: few; V gene: TRBV2
CDR3 DNA: TGTGCCAGCTCACCACTCGCTGTGGGAGTGAGCAATCAGCCCCAGCATTTT; CDR3 protein: CASSPLAVGVSNQPQHF; J gene: TRBJ1-5; D gene: -; clone size: -; V gene: TRBV18
CDR3 DNA: TGTGCCAGCAGCTTTCCAACCGGACAGGGGGCCTCTGGGGCCAACGTCCTGACTTTC; CDR3 protein: CASSFPTGQGASGANVLTF; J gene: TRBJ2-6; D gene: TRBD1; clone size: -; V gene: TRBV7-9
CDR3 DNA: TGTGCCAGCAGCCGAATAGCGGGACTTACTCTCCTTGAGACCCAGTACTTC; CDR3 protein: CASSRIAGLTLLETQYF; J gene: TRBJ2-5; D gene: TRBD2; clone size: few; V gene: TRBV7-2
CDR3 DNA: TGTGCCAGCAGTCACCAACCCGGGACCATATACGAGCAGTACTTC; CDR3 protein: CASSHQPGTIYEQYF; J gene: TRBJ2-7; D gene: -; clone size: -; V gene: TRBV6-5
CDR3 DNA: TGTGCCATCAGTAAAACCGACAGCGGCTACACCTTC; CDR3 protein: CAISKTDSGYTF; J gene: TRBJ1-2; D gene: -; clone size: -; V gene: TRBV10-3
CDR3 DNA: TGTGCCAGCAGTTCCCCATCGGGGATAGCCAAAAACATTCAGTACTTC; CDR3 protein: CASSSPSGIAKNIQYF; J gene: TRBJ2-4; D gene: -; clone size: -; V gene: TRBV28
CDR3 DNA: TGTGCCAGCAGCCAAGATATGAACACTGAAGCTTTCTTT; CDR3 protein: CASSQDMNTEAFF; J gene: TRBJ1-1; D gene: -; clone size: -; V gene: TRBV4-2
CDR3 DNA: TGTGCCAGTAGTAACGCAGGATTAGGAAACACCATATATTTT; CDR3 protein: CASSNAGLGNTIYF; J gene: TRBJ1-3; D gene: -; clone size: -; V gene: TRBV19
CDR3 DNA: TGTGCCAGCAGCCACCCCTTCGGCCGGGGGTCGTTAACTGAAGCTTTCTTT; CDR3 protein: CASSHPFGRGSLTEAFF; J gene: TRBJ1-1; D gene: -; clone size: few; V gene: TRBV14
CDR3 DNA: TGTGCCAGCAGCCCCGGGTGGGGGCTCGAAAAACTGTTTTTT; CDR3 protein: CASSPGWGLEKLFF; J gene: TRBJ1-4; D gene: -; clone size: -; V gene: TRBV9
CDR3 DNA: TGTGCCAGCGTTTTGTCCAGGGTCTATGGCTACACCTTC; CDR3 protein: CASVLSRVYGYTF; J gene: TRBJ1-2; D gene: -; clone size: once; V gene: TRBV6-1
CDR3 DNA: TGCGCCAGCAGCCAAGAAAATACTGGCGCTAATGAAAAACTGTTTTTT; CDR3 protein: CASSQENTGANEKLFF; J gene: TRBJ1-4; D gene: -; clone size: -; V gene: TRBV4-1
CDR3 DNA: TGCGCCAGCAGCTTGGGACTCCAAGAGACCCAGTACTTC; CDR3 protein: CASSLGLQETQYF; J gene: TRBJ2-5; D gene: -; clone size: -; V gene: TRBV5-1
CDR3 DNA: TGTGCCAGCAGTCCCCATTCCGGGACAGGAGGCGGCTACACCTTC; CDR3 protein: CASSPHSGTGGGYTF; J gene: TRBJ1-2; D gene: TRBD1; clone size: few; V gene: TRBV28
CDR3 DNA: TGTGCCAGCAGCTTAATGGCGGGAGTTGCCTACAATGAGCAGTTCTTC; CDR3 protein: CASSLMAGVAYNEQFF; J gene: TRBJ2-1; D gene: TRBD2; clone size: -; V gene: TRBV7-3
CDR3 DNA: TGCGCCAGCAGCCAAGTTACTAGCAGGGATGAGCAGTTCTTC; CDR3 protein: CASSQVTSRDEQFF; J gene: TRBJ2-1; D gene: -; clone size: -; V gene: TRBV4-1
CDR3 DNA: TGTGCCAGCGGTGGACTAGCGGGAGTTAATGAGCAGTTCTTC; CDR3 protein: CASGGLAGVNEQFF; J gene: TRBJ2-1; D gene: TRBD2; clone size: -; V gene: TRBV27
CDR3 DNA: TGTGCCAGCCAAGGACCGCGGGGCCCGAACACTGAAGCTTTCTTT; CDR3 protein: CASQGPRGPNTEAFF; J gene: TRBJ1-1; D gene: -; clone size: -; V gene: TRBV6-1
CDR3 DNA: TGTGCCAGCTCGCGGACAGGGGACCAAGCAACTAATGAAAAACTGTTTTTT; CDR3 protein: CASSRTGDQATNEKLFF; J gene: TRBJ1-4; D gene: TRBD1; clone size: once; V gene: TRBV18
CDR3 DNA: TGCAGCGTTGTAAAGTCAGGACGAGGCTATGGCTACACCTTC; CDR3 protein: CSVVKSGRGYGYTF; J gene: TRBJ1-2; D gene: -; clone size: -; V gene: TRBV29-1
CDR3 DNA: TGTGCCAGCAGCTTTGGGGCGGGAGGAGAGACCCAGTACTTC; CDR3 protein: CASSFGAGGETQYF; J gene: TRBJ2-5; D gene: TRBD2; clone size: many; V gene: TRBV7-9
CDR3 DNA: TGCGCCAGCAGCTTGGCCGGGGGGCCCGATGAGCAGTTCTTC; CDR3 protein: CASSLAGGPDEQFF; J gene: TRBJ2-1; D gene: -; clone size: -; V gene: TRBV5-1
CDR3 DNA: TGTGCCAGCAGCTTAATGGCAGAAAGCTCCTACGAGCAGTACTTC; CDR3 protein: CASSLMAESSYEQYF; J gene: TRBJ2-7; D gene: -; clone size: -; V gene: TRBV11-2